This paragraph covers one TCR beta chain sequence. There is no known antigen for this receptor. No much larger clone exists at a distance of one base, and base qualities are not known. A second Seattle source provided samples from volunteer blood donors who had recovered from COVID-19. The collaborating institutions used their own protocols to collect whole blood in K2EDTA tubes. For TCRbeta analysis, collaborators shipped samples as frozen whole blood, isolated PBMCs, or DNA extracted from either of those sample types. TCRbeta CDR3 regions were amplified from genomic DNA using the immunoSEQ Assay, a bias-controlled multiplex PCR. The authors processed their data as follows. The number of nucleated cells in each sample was estimated from the amplification of reference gene primers within the assay. Sequence reads were collapsed and filtered to measure the absolute abundance of every unique TCRbeta CDR3 rearrangement. Productive Simpson clonality was computed per sample as the square root of Simpson's diversity index over productive rearrangements. TCRdb holds this immuneACCESS table with in-frame rearrangements only. Some clones are missing; in checked studies, unresolved V genes explain under half, and the rest has no known cause. Clone size and the V and J calls come from that table; the DNA yielded D and trimming. The sample includes 85,000 to 100,000 clones, with roughly 80% observed a single time. The ten most abundant clones make up 8% to 9% of the sample.

The data were obtained in a study of blood T cell repertoires in COVID-19 (dated by TCRdb to 2018 to 2021). With respect to the entire study: Collaborator samples came from the United States, Italy and Spain and covered acute and convalescent phases of COVID-19. Samples came from the ongoing ImmuneRACE study (first 160 participants) plus 1,254 subjects from 6 global collaborators. The repertoires were released in a freely available public database intended as a resource for research on the immune response to SARS-CoV-2. HLA class I and class II types, where available, came from metadata supplied by the sample provider rather than from assay-based typing. The material from the prospective study consisted of cDNA or gDNA derived from T cells, B-cell-depleted T cells, or PBMCs. The dataset comprised deeply sampled blood TCRbeta repertoires from subjects exposed to, actively infected with, or recovered from COVID-19. The sample metadata nearly always contained a de-identified subject ID, COVID-19 status, age in years and sex. Paper-wide results and their limitations: The amount of clinical and demographic metadata varied by source and participant and was provided uncurated.

Based on the germline V gene, the CDR1 and CDR2 sequences are MDHEN and SYDVKM. Compared with germline, V lacks 4 bases and J lacks 5 bases; bases without a gene match: 6. CDR3 length: 15 amino acids, cysteine to phenylalanine. This entry keeps only the CDR3 DNA: 45 bases, framed from base 1. The TCR comes from a man aged 45-65 years who had recovered from COVID-19. The chain is assembled from TRBV28 and TRBJ2-1; 9 bases in the middle match TRBD1. Sequencing was done on a sample of peripheral blood. The CDR3 region has the sequence CASSYRTGDNNEQFF. Here is the DNA: TGTGCCAGCAGTTATAGGACAGGGGATAACAATGAGCAGTTCTTC.